The source of this T cell receptor beta chain is a study of breast tumors, draining lymph nodes, adjacent tissues. Study results and caveats: Tumor TCR diversity was below lymph nodes but above nontumor tissue.

Inclusive of both ends, the CDR3 amounts to 8 amino acids. Germline loops: CDR1 SGDLS, CDR2 YYNGEE. Points on this clonotype: The target antigen is unknown. Here the CDR3 omits its conserved ending phenylalanine or tryptophan, so a read error is the likely source. The limits of the CDR3 on the DNA are not certain, so only TCRdb's listed CDR3 is given.

Breast cancer patients provided tissue from their axillary draining lymph nodes. One entry per CDR3 protein results from TCRdb running MiXCR on the multiplex PCR reads. The data hold 200,000 to 300,000 distinct CDR3 sequences, with roughly 31% observed a single time. Input material: axillary lymph node tissue. The chain joins TRBV9 to TRBJ1-4. This TCR was sampled from a female donor with breast cancer. Some clones in this sample may be carry-over from other donors' samples. This CDR3 is CASSVEAS.